Listed below are T cell receptor beta chains from one sample, sequenced in a study of OX40 agonist ivuxolimab in advanced cancers. Some clones are missing from TCRdb's copy, which holds only in-frame ones; the method was immunoSEQ multiplex PCR. The table lists about 26,000 clones, 76% of them singletons, with 11% to 15% in the top ten. This specimen was CD4+ or CD8+ T cells sorted from blood, taken in a trial of the OX40 agonist ivuxolimab. All receptors derive from an adult with an advanced solid tumor such as melanoma, head and neck, liver or kidney cancer. Both conserved end residues are part of each CDR3. D genes are given only for firm matches. The size of a clone is reported for some rows only, either as once, few or many, or as a class for expanded clones.

j_call clone_size d_call v_call cdr3_nt cdr3_aa
TRBJ2-1 once TRBD2 TRBV5-4 TGTGCCAGCAGCGAGCGACTAGCGGGGAGTGAGCAGTTCTTC CASSERLAGSEQFF
TRBJ1-1 NA TRBD1 TRBV28 TGTGCCAGCAGTTTATGGACAGGGGGCGTCACTGAAGCTTTCTTT CASSLWTGGVTEAFF
TRBJ2-7 NA TRBD1 TRBV7-2 TGTGCCAGCAGCTTAGTGGGACAGGGGAGTTCCGAGCAGTACTTC CASSLVGQGSSEQYF
TRBJ1-1 NA TRBD1 TRBV6-6 TGTGCCAGCAGTTCCACTGGACAGGGGAACACTGAAGCTTTCTTT CASSSTGQGNTEAFF
TRBJ2-5 NA NA TRBV18 TGTGCCAGCTCACCGCGCGGAGGGGCCGGGGAGACCCAGTACTTC CASSPRGGAGETQYF
TRBJ1-2 few NA TRBV6-5 TGTGCCAGCAGCGTCACCGGGACCCTAGAGAACACCTTC CASSVTGTLENTF
TRBJ2-5 once TRBD2 TRBV10-2 TGCGCCAGCAGTACTCTTGCGGGGGGCAAAGAGACCCAGTACTTC CASSTLAGGKETQYF
TRBJ1-1 NA NA TRBV5-1 TGCGCCAGCAGCCAAACTGTAGGACAGCAGAACACTGAAGCTTTCTTT CASSQTVGQQNTEAFF
TRBJ1-1 few NA TRBV6-6 TGTGCCAGCAGAGAAGGACAGCCGAGGAACACTGAAGCTTTCTTT CASREGQPRNTEAFF
TRBJ2-6 NA NA TRBV5-1 TGCGCCAGCAATTGGGACTCTGGGGCCAACGTCCTGACTTTC CASNWDSGANVLTF
TRBJ1-2 few NA TRBV12-5 TGTGCTAGTGGTTTGGGCACTGACTATGGCTACACCTTC CASGLGTDYGYTF
TRBJ2-1 NA NA TRBV5-5 TGTGCCAGCAGTTCCGGGACATACGCATACAATGAGCAGTTCTTC CASSSGTYAYNEQFF
TRBJ1-5 few TRBD1 TRBV2 TGTGCCAGCAACTACGACAGGGATCAGCCCCAGCATTTT CASNYDRDQPQHF
TRBJ2-2 few TRBD1 TRBV5-4 TGTGCCAGCAGCTGGAGGCCGGGACAGGGATCCGGGGAGCTGTTTTTT CASSWRPGQGSGELFF
TRBJ2-2 NA TRBD2 TRBV5-4 TGTGCCAGCAGCTTGGGACTAGCGGGGGACCCCGGGGAGCTGTTTTTT CASSLGLAGDPGELFF